These T cell receptor beta chains were read from a single sample in a study of post-analysis software for immune sequencing data. TCRdb re-derived calls from the PCR reads in MiXCR, one entry per CDR3 protein. The sample has hundreds of thousands of distinct CDR3 sequences, around 64% seen once; the top ten hold approximately 11%. Sequencing input: blood. The receptors stem from a girl aged 2-10 years with multiple sclerosis. Both conserved end residues are part of each CDR3. The D gene is left open where the match is weak.

cdr3_aa d_call v_call cdr3_length
CPQQRPTFHPIGGAISYEQYF NA TRBV6-1 21
CASSYPSDRGQETQYF TRBD1 TRBV6-6 16
CASSSPPMTGGWDGYTF TRBD1 TRBV6-2/TRBV6-3 17
CASSKQIIASNTEAFF NA TRBV12-3/TRBV12-4 16
CASSSLQGPQHF NA TRBV6-1 12
CASSFRTRTGTDTQYF TRBD2 TRBV7-6 16
CASSSGQGYSYEQYF TRBD1 TRBV6-2/TRBV6-3 15
CASSLGGGYNGQFF NA TRBV5-1 14
CASSLSAKNIQYF NA TRBV27 13
CASRPSSGTNEQFF TRBD2 TRBV7-3 14
CAIDGTVSYGYTF TRBD1 TRBV12-3/TRBV12-4 13
CSAPPRGQGTDTQYF NA TRBV20-1 15
CASSTQGGDNQPQHF TRBD1 TRBV7-2 15
CASSLERGDADTQYF TRBD2 TRBV5-1 15
CASSWDSEYGYTF TRBD1 TRBV6-5 13
CASSFTSGAYNEQFF TRBD2 TRBV7-8 15
CAISERSTGTDTQYF NA TRBV10-3 15
CASSWDADTQYF NA TRBV5-1 12
CASSFAAGGPNEQFF TRBD2 TRBV7-2 15
CASSPGDEQFF NA TRBV6-5 11
CASSPPMGDRGDYEQYF TRBD1 TRBV11-2 17
CRPQGLAGVGFQETQYF TRBD2 TRBV29-1 17
CATADSHSNQPQHF NA TRBV10-2 14
CASSPWTPWNTEAFF NA TRBV12-3/TRBV12-4 15
CASSRTDSSYNSPLHF NA TRBV7-6 16
CSVDRDTSTDTQYF NA TRBV29-1 14
CASRPEVGYGYTF NA TRBV12-3/TRBV12-4 13
CASSETPLGEQFF NA TRBV2 13
CSARDHETQYF NA TRBV20-1 11
CASSSGDTEAFF NA TRBV10-2 12
CSGGENTEAFF NA TRBV29-1 11
CASSLEVVGGEQYF NA TRBV7-6 14
CASSPGTTRNGYTF NA TRBV11-2 14
CASRRVAGAYEQYF TRBD2 TRBV6-5 14
CSAPSGLALQETQYF TRBD2 TRBV20-1 15
CASSLALLSYNEQFF NA TRBV7-2 15
CSASQRRVTLYF NA TRBV20-1 12
CASSFTTGGSYGYTF TRBD1 TRBV5-1 15
CSVEGEAGGAYGYTF TRBD1 TRBV29-1 15
CSANAIHSYNEQFF NA TRBV20-1 14
CSVPGRRVHEQYF NA TRBV29-1 13
CASSMQGQETQYF NA TRBV2 13
CASSLNRYTDTQYF NA TRBV5-1 14
CASSSSGQNEQFF NA TRBV6-2/TRBV6-3 13
CASSLGGTQETQYF NA TRBV5-1 14
CASSPLRQPYGYTF NA TRBV18 14